This TCR beta chain was captured in a study of shared clonotypes between healthy human individuals (dated by TCRdb to 2018 to 2021). Regarding the study in general: Three men and two women, aged 18 to 49 years, made up the cohort. For each donor, CD4 naive and CD4 memory were each given three plates, CD8 naive was given two plates, and CD8 memory was given one plate. To estimate repertoire size and how much clonotypes are shared between individuals, the study performed deep sequencing of blood TCR repertoires from about 5 healthy adults. Different laboratories and diverse techniques were used to prepare libraries and sequence TCR repertoires, to increase sequencing depth and limit assay-specific biases. Each donor's leukapheresis produced roughly between roughly 0.85 and 9.5 billion PBMCs.

Healthy HIV-negative adults with no recently reported acute infections or vaccinations were included as donors. Only Caucasian adults living in Nashville, Tennessee, USA were represented among the donors. CD4+ T cells were enriched through magnetic negative selection, after which naive cells were positively selected on CD45RA and the remaining negative fraction served as the memory subset. Blood was collected by leukapheresis, and PBMCs were isolated by Ficoll-Histopaque density gradient centrifugation and then cryopreserved in liquid nitrogen vapor phase. Purity and quantity of every magnetically sorted T cell population were checked by analytical flow cytometry. Genomic DNA was isolated from each sorted fraction and quantified by UV absorbance on a Nanodrop 2000c. The full study reports these points: Sampling was restricted to blood, and TCR repertoires in tissues likely differ from the TCR repertoires found in blood. The genetic and exposure-history diversity represented was limited by the small number of donors. Rarefaction of sorted-subset datasets indicated incomplete sequencing despite the large sequencing depth. Naive subsets generally had larger estimated clonotype richness than memory subsets did. Pairwise subsampling led to the expectation that sequencing depth would affect the degree of clonotype sharing among donors. Compared with non-shared clonotypes, clonotypes shared by all four sorted-subset donors had higher generation probabilities. Sharing across several donors was observed for around 5% of naive CD4, 3% to 3.5% of naive CD8, about 2.5% of memory CD4, and over 0.3% of memory CD8 clonotypes.

The CDR3 covers 13 residues, taking in both the cysteine and the phenylalanine. Only the CDR3 DNA is retained, 39 bases long and in frame from the first base. The count of this clone is one. What antigen it recognizes has not been identified. No qualities accompany the bases; no much larger clone lies one base away. TCR CDR3 regions were amplified from genomic DNA by multiplex PCR using the deep immunoSEQ assay. Extracted genomic DNA from each cell subset was distributed evenly across all wells of several immunoSEQ 96-well plates, and each plate was treated as a replicate. For sorted subsets, 200 to 250 ng of genomic DNA, equivalent to 30,000 or so T cell genomes, went into each replicate PCR. The purified libraries were quantified using a Qubit 3.0 fluorometer, sized with a Bioanalyzer 2100, and then quantified again using the KAPA Library Quantification kit. Every immunoSEQ 96-well plate was sequenced on a dedicated single-read 150-cycle Illumina NextSeq 550 flow cell. Per the original workflow: Because only junctional sequences without quality scores were contained in the immunoSEQ output, filtering matching that applied to full-length reads could not be performed. Sequences were annotated with PyIR, a Python wrapper for IgBLAST v1.9, using IMGT germline references to assign V/J genes and CDR3. Reads were filtered out if the reads had weak V/J assignments (E-value above 1e-6), no CDR3, stop codons, out-of-frame junctions, or ambiguous translated residues. V3J clonotypes were defined as sequences sharing the same inferred V gene, J gene, and CDR3 amino acid sequence. Percentage overlap between repertoires was calculated by dividing the number of shared unique clonotypes by the size of the smaller repertoire. Three approaches were used to assess repertoire richness: RTK rarefaction, the Chao1 estimator, and Recon v2.1 estimates of unobserved clonotypes. Generation probabilities for all TCRbeta clonotypes obtained by the gDNA method from four donors were computed using OLGA. TCRdb re-hosts the immuneACCESS table, in-frame sequences only. Its copies lack some clones; in the studies checked, an unresolved V gene accounts for under half of them, and the cause for the rest is not known. D and trimming come from the DNA, and the V and J calls and clone size come from that table. This sample comprises approximately 320,000 clones, less than 85% of them detected only once. Jointly, the top ten make up around a tenth of the sample.

Sequenced material: memory CD4+ T cells sorted from blood. The cell subset or site label corresponds to: CD45RA-negative fraction. The V and J genes are TRBV12-2 and TRBJ2-1; the DNA was not compared with TRBD2, the D call given in the table. TRBV12-2 counts as a pseudogene. The sequence was collected from a young man in good health. CDR3 reads: CASRSGDFNEQFF. The sequenced DNA is TGTGCAAGTCGCTCGGGAGACTTCAATGAGCAGTTCTTC.